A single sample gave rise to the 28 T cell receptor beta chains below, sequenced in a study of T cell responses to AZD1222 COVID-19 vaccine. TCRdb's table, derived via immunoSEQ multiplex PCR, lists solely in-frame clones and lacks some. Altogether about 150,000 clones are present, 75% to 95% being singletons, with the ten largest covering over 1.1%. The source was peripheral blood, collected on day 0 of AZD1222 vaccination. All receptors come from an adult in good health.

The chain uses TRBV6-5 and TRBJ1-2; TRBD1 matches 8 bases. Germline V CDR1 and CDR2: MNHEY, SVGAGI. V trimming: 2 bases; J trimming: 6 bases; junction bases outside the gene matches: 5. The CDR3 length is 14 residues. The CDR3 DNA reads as TGTGCCAGCAGTTACGCCCCAGGGGGCAATGGCTACACCTTC. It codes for CASSYAPGGNGYTF.

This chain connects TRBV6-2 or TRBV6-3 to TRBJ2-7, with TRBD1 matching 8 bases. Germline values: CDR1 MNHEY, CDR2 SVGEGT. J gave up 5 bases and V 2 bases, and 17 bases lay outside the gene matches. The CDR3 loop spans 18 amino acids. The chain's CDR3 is CASSYPSYRDRPQDEQYF. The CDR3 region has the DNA TGTGCCAGCAGTTACCCTAGCTACCGGGACAGGCCTCAGGACGAGCAGTACTTC.

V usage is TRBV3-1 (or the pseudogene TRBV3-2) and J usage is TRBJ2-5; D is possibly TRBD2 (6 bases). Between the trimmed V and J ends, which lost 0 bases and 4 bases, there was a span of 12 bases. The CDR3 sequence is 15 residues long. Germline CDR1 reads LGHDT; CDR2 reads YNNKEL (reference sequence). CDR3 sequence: CASSQDLFGGETQYF. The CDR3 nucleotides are TGTGCCAGCAGCCAAGATTTGTTCGGGGGAGAGACCCAGTACTTC.

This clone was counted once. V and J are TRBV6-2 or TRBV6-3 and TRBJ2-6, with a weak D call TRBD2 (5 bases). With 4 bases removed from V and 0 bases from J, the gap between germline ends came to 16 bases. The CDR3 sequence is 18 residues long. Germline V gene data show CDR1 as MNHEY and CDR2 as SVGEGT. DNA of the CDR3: TGTGCCAGCAGTTTCGGACGGGCCGGGGTCTCTGGGGCCAACGTCCTGACTTTC. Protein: CASSFGRAGVSGANVLTF.

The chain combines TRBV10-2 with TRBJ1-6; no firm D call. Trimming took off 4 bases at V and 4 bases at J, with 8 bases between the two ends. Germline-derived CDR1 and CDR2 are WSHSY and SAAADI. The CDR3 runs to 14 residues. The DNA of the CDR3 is TGCGCCAGCAGTGTGACGGTATATAATTCACCCCTCCACTTT. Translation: CASSVTVYNSPLHF.

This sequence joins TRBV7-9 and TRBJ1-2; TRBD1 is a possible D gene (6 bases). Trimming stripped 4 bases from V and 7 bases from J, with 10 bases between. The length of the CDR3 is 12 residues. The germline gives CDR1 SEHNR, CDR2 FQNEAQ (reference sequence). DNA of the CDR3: TGTGCCAGCAGCTGGGAAGGGGGTGGCTACACCTTC. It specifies CASSWEGGGYTF.

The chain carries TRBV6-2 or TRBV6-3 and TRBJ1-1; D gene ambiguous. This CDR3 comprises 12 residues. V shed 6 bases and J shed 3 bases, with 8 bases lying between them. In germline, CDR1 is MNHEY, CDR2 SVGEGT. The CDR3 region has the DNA TGTGCCAGCAGCCGCTGGGACACTGAAGCTTTCTTT. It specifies CASSRWDTEAFF.

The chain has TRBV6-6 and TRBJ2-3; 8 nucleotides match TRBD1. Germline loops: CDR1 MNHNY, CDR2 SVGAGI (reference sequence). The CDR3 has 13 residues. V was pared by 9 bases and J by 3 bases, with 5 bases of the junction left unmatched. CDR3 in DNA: TGTGCCAGTCGACAGGGGCCGACAGATACGCAGTATTTT. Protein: CASRQGPTDTQYF.

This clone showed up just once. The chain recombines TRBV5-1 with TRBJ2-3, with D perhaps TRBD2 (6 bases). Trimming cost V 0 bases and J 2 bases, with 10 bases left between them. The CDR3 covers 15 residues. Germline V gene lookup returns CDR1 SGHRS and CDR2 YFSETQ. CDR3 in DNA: TGCGCCAGCAGCTTGGCCGGCGGGGCCACAGATACGCAGTATTTT. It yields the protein CASSLAGGATDTQYF.

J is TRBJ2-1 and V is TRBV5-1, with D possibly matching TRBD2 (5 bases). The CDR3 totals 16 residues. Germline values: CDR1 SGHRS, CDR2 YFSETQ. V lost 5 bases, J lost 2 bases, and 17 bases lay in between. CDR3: CASSFGSGNTYNEQFF. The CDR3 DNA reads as TGCGCCAGCAGTTTTGGGTCCGGGAACACCTACAATGAGCAGTTCTTC.

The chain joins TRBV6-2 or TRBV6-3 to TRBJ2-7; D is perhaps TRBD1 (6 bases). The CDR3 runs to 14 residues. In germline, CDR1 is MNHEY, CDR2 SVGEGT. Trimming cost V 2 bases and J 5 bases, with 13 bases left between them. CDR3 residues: CASSYRGSLDEQYF. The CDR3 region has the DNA TGTGCCAGCAGTTACAGGGGGTCGCTCGACGAGCAGTACTTC.

Here the CDR3 DNA reads TGTGCCTGGAGGTTCGTGATGAACACTGAAGCTTTCTTT. Protein sequence: CAWRFVMNTEAFF. This chain links TRBV30 with TRBJ1-1; D call uncertain. In germline, CDR1 is GTSNPN, CDR2 SVGIG (reference sequence). Trimming stripped 3 bases from V and 0 bases from J, with 8 bases between. CDR3 length equals 13 residues.

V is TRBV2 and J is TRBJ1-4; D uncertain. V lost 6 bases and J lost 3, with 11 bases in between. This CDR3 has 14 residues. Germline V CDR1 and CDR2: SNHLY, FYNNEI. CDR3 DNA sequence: TGTGCCAGCAGCCTCTGGGGATCTAATGAAAAACTGTTTTTT. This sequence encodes CASSLWGSNEKLFF.

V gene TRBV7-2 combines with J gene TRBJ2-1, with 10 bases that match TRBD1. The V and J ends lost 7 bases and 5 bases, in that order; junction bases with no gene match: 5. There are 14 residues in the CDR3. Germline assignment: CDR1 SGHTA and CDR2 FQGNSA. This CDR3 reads CASNRDRGNNEQFF. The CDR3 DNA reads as TGTGCCAGCAACCGGGACAGGGGAAACAATGAGCAGTTCTTC.

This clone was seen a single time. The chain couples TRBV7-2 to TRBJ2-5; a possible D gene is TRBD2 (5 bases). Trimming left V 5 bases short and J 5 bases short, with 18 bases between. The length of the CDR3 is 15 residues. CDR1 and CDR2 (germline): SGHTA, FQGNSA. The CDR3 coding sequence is TGTGCCAGCAGCAACGACGGGGTAGGAGAGGAGACCCAGTACTTC. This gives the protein CASSNDGVGEETQYF.

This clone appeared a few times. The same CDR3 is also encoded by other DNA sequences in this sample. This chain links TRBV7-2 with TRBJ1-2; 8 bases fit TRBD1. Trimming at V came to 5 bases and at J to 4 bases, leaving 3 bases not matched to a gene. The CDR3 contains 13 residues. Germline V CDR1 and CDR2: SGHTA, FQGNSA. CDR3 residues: CASSLGQGYGYTF. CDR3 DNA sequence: TGTGCCAGCAGCCTAGGACAGGGCTATGGCTACACCTTC.

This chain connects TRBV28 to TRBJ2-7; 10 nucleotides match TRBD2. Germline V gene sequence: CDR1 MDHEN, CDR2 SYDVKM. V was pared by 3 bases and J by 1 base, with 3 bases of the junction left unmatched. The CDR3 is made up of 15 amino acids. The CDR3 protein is CASSLLTSGSYEQYF. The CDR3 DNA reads TGTGCCAGCAGTTTGTTGACTAGCGGGTCCTACGAGCAGTACTTC.

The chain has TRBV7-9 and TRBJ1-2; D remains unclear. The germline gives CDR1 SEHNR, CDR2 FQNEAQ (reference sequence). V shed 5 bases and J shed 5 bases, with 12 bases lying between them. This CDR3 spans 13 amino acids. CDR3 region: CASSPWTAYGYTF. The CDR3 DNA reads TGTGCCAGCAGCCCCTGGACTGCTTATGGCTACACCTTC.

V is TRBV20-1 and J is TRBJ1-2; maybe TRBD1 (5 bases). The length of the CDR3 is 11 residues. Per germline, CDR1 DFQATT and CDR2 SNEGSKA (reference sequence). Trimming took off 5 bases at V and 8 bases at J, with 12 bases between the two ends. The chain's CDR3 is CSARDRFGYTF. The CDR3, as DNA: TGCAGTGCTCGGGACCGCTTCGGCTACACCTTC.

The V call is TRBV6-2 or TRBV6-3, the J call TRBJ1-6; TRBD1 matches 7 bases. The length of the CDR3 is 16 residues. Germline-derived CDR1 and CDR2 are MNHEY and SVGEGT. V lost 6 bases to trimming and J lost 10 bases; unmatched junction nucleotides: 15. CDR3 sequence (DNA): TGTGCCAGCAGCCCCCCGAACAGGGGCCTAGGATCACCCCTCCACTTT. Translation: CASSPPNRGLGSPLHF.

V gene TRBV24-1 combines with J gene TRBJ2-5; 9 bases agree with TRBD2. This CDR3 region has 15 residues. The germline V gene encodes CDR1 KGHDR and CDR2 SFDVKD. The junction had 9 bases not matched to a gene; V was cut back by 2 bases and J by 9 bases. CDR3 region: CATSDSTSGPRAQYF. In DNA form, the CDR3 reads TGTGCCACCAGTGATTCGACTAGCGGCCCCAGGGCCCAGTACTTC.

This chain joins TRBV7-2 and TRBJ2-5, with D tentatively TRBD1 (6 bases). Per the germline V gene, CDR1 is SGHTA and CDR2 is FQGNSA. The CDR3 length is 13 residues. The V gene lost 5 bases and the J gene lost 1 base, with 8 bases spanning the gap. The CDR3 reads CASSRDIQETQYF. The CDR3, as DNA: TGTGCCAGCAGCCGGGACATCCAAGAGACCCAGTACTTC.

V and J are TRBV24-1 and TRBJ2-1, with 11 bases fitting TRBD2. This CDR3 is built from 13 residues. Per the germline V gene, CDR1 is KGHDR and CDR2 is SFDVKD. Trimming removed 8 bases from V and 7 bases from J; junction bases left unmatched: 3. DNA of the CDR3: TGTGCCACCACTAGCGGGAGGCTGAATGAGCAGTTCTTC. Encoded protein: CATTSGRLNEQFF.

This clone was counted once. CDR3 nucleotides: TGTGCCAGCAGCCCGACTAGCGGGCCGAACACCGGGGAGCTGTTTTTT. This gives the protein CASSPTSGPNTGELFF. V is TRBV5-4 and J is TRBJ2-2, with 10 bases identical to TRBD2. J was trimmed by 0 bases and V by 4 bases; bases with no gene match: 3. Per germline, CDR1 SGHNT and CDR2 YYREEE (reference sequence). CDR3 length: 16 amino acids.

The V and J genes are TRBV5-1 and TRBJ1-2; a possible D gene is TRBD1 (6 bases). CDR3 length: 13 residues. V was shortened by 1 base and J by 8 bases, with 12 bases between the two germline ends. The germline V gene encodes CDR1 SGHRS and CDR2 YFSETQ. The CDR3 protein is CASSLTGAEGYTF. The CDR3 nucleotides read TGCGCCAGCAGCTTGACGGGGGCGGAAGGCTACACCTTC.

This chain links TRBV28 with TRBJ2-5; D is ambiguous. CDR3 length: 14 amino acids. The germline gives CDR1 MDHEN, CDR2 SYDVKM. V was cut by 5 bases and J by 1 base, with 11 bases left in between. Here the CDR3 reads CASSDFLSQETQYF. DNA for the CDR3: TGTGCCAGCAGTGATTTTTTATCCCAAGAGACCCAGTACTTC.

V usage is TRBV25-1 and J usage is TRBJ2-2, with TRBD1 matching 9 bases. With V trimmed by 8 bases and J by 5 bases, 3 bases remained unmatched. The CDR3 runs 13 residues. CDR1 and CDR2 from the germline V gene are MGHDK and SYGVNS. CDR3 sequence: CASGQGSTGELFF. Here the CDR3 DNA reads TGTGCCAGCGGACAGGGGTCGACCGGGGAGCTGTTTTTT.

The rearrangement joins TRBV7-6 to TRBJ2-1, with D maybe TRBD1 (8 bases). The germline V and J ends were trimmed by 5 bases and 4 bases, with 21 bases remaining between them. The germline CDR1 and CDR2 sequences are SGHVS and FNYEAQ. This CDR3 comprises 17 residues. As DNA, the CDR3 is TGTGCCAGCAGCGGCCGGACAGGGTGGGAGGGGTACAATGAGCAGTTCTTC. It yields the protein CASSGRTGWEGYNEQFF. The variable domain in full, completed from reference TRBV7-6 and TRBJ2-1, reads GAGVSQSPRYKVTKRGQDVALRCDPISGHVSLYWYRQALGQGPEFLTYFNYEAQQDKSGLPNDRFSAERPEGSISTLTIQRTEQRDSAMYRCASSGRTGWEGYNEQFFGPGTRLTVL.